This T cell receptor beta chain was found in a study of regulatory T cells in long-lasting Graves disease. The CDR3 has 17 amino acids. Trimming pared 5 bases from V and 3 bases from J, leaving 20 bases between. CDR1 and CDR2 (germline): SEHNR, FQNEAQ (reference sequence). General observations from the study: TRBV28, TRBJ1-2 and TRBJ2-5 were favored in persistent disease. A greater number of public clonotypes (approximately 2,700) was shared by persistent patients than by new patients (about 990).

Researchers made TCR beta libraries by using iRepertoire HTBI primers and running Arm-PCR on CDR3 regions. TCRdb reanalysed the multiplex PCR reads using MiXCR and keeps one entry per CDR3 protein. The table shows under 450,000 distinct CDR3 sequences, with about 16% occurring only once. Noted time point: newly diagnosed GD, antithyroid drugs for less than 3 months. PBMCs were the source of the RNA used for TCR sequencing. The table lists this clonotype with many counts. The antigen is undetermined. This sample was shared with a second study, whose subject was T cells in Graves' hyperthyroidism and ophthalmopathy. That work contributes: Uncontrolled infection, other autoimmune disease, pregnancy and lactation each barred patients from inclusion. Most thyroid-expanded clonotypes above 0.001 were also found in blood.

Sequencing was performed on peripheral blood mononuclear cells (PBMCs), taken at new diagnosis, from a patient treated with antithyroid drugs. The receptor comes from a woman aged 18-30 years with Graves disease. The J gene is TRBJ1-3, the V gene TRBV7-9, with D maybe TRBD1 (5 bases). The CDR3 is CASSHPPGGGNGNTIYF. As DNA, the CDR3 is TGTGCCAGCAGCCATCCCCCCGGGGGGGGGAATGGAAACACCATATATTTT.